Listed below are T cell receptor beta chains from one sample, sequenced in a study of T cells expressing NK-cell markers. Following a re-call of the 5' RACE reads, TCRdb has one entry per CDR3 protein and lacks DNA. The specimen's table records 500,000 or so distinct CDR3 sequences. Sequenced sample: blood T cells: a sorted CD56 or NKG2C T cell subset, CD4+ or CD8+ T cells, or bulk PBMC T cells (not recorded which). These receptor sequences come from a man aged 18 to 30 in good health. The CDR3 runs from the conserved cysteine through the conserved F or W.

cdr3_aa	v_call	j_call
CSVLSDRSYEQYF	TRBV29-1	TRBJ2-7
CASSLEGRGFTQHTQYF	TRBV7-6	TRBJ2-3
CSASGRADGEQYF	TRBV20-1	TRBJ2-7
CSAGGPFSGNTIYF	TRBV20-1	TRBJ1-3
CSARRQGITYEQYF	TRBV20-1	TRBJ2-7
CASSYFLAGGSRNEQFF	TRBV6-2/TRBV6-3	TRBJ2-1
CASCALPLASAKNIQYF	TRBV28	TRBJ2-4
CASSETRKGGHGNQPQHF	TRBV21-1	TRBJ1-5
CSVGGQVSYNEQFF	TRBV29-1	TRBJ2-1
CATSSSGSPFTQYF	TRBV18	TRBJ2-3
CARDDCEFLETQYF	TRBV21-1	TRBJ2-5
CASSARIHQRLAGVREQYF	TRBV4-2	TRBJ2-7
CASSPSVAADIQYF	TRBV5-1	TRBJ2-4
CASSSLRQGVGDTQYF	TRBV6-5	TRBJ2-3